This T cell receptor (beta chain) was recorded in a study of early T cells in non-severe SARS-CoV-2 infection. TCRdb independently ran MiXCR on the 5' RACE reads; one entry per CDR3 protein. Of 74,000 or so distinct CDR3 sequences listed, roughly 12% are singletons. CDR3 size: 14 residues. CDR1 SGHNT and CDR2 YYREEE come from the germline V gene (reference sequence). V was cut by 1 base and J by 6 bases, with 10 bases left in between. The receptor comes from an adult who was a healthcare worker with PCR-confirmed SARS-CoV-2 infection or an uninfected control (not recorded which). The specimen was whole blood. The chain recombines TRBV5-4 with TRBJ2-2; D ambiguous. Written as DNA, the CDR3 is TGTGCCAGCAGCTTGTATATTCCGGCCGGGGAGCTGTTTTTT. It is translated as CASSLYIPAGELFF.